This T cell receptor beta chain came from a study of T cell repertoires in cytomegalovirus infection. Turning to the study itself: Signatures in public TCR beta sequences pointed to both CMV infection and matching HLA type.

Using its own MiXCR run on the reads, TCRdb lists one record per CDR3 protein. The sample lists roughly 78,000 distinct CDR3 sequences, 35% to 45% seen once, with approximately 93% in the top ten. In regard to this clonotype: What it binds is unknown.

This TCR derives from a human donor in good health (CMV status not recorded). Some clones in this sample may be carry-over from other donors' samples. Source: CD8+ T cells from cultured PBMCs, taken from culture after CMV antigen stimulation.

CDR3 region: CASSLNTGYEQYF. The CDR3 nucleotides are TGTGCCAGCAGCTTAAATACGGGCTACGAGCAGTACTTC. This chain uses TRBV7-8 with TRBJ2-7, with D unresolved. Per the germline V gene, CDR1 is SGHVS and CDR2 is FQNEAQ. The CDR3 runs 13 residues. V was pared by 2 bases and J by 3 bases, with 8 bases between.